The entry below gives a single T cell receptor beta chain sequence along with its context. Per the original methods: The assay estimated nucleated cells by amplifying reference gene primers. Produced via immunoSEQ multiplex PCR; TCRdb's table is partial and in-frame only. Clone size and the V and J calls come from that table; the DNA yielded D and trimming. The repertoire holds over 200,000 clones, around 80% seen once, with roughly 1.3% in the top ten. This record belongs to a study of blood T cell repertoires in COVID-19. Looking at the study overall: Acute and convalescent COVID-19 samples came from the United States, Italy and Spain.

This CDR3 has 12 residues. CDR1 is ENHRY and CDR2 is SYGVKD in the germline V gene. Trimming removed 4 bases at V and 6 bases at J, with 7 bases between. While infection was still active, Seattle patients were enrolled and then followed longitudinally. This TCR came from a woman aged 25 to 39 with COVID-19, enrolled during active disease. The rearrangement joins TRBV10-3 to TRBJ1-5; D remains unclear. Sequenced sample: peripheral blood. The chain's CDR3 is CAISVSGQPQHF. Here the CDR3 DNA reads TGTGCCATCAGTGTTAGCGGTCAGCCCCAGCATTTT.